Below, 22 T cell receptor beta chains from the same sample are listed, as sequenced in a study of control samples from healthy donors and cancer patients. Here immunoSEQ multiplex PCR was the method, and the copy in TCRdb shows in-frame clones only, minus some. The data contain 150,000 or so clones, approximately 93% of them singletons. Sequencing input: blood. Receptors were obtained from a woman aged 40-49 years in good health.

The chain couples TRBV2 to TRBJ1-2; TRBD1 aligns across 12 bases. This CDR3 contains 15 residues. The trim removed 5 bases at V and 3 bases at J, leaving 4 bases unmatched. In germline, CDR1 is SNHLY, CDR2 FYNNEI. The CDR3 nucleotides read TGTGCCAGCAGTAGGGACAGGGGGCCTTACTATGGCTACACCTTC. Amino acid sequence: CASSRDRGPYYGYTF. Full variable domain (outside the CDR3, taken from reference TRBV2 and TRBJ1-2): EPEVTQTPSHQVTQMGQEVILRCVPISNHLYFYWYRQILGQKVEFLVSFYNNEISEKSEIFDDQFSVERPDGSNFTLKIRSTKLEDSAMYFCASSRDRGPYYGYTFGSGTRLTVV.

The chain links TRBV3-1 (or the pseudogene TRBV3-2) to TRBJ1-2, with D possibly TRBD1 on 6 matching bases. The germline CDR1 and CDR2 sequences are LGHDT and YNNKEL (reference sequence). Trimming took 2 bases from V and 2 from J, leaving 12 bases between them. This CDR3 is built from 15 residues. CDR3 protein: CASSQRGGTNYGYTF. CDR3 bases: TGTGCCAGCAGCCAAAGGGGGGGGACCAACTATGGCTACACCTTC.

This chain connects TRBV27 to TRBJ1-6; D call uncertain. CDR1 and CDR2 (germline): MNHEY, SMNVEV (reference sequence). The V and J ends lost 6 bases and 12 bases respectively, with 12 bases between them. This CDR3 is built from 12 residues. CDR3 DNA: TGTGCCAGCAGAACCAACGGGGTACCCCTCCACTTT. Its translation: CASRTNGVPLHF.

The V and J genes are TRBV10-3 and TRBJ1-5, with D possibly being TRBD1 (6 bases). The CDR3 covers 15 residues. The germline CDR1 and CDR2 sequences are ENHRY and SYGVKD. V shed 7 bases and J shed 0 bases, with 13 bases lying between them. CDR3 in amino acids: CAITMTGYSNQPQHF. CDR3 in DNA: TGTGCCATCACTATGACAGGCTATAGCAATCAGCCCCAGCATTTT.

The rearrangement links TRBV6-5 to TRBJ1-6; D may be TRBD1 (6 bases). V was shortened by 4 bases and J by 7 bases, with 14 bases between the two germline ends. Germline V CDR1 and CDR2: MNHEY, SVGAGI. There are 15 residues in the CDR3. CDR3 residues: CASSSGTPVNSPLHF. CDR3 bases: TGTGCCAGCAGTTCTGGGACACCGGTCAATTCACCCCTCCACTTT.

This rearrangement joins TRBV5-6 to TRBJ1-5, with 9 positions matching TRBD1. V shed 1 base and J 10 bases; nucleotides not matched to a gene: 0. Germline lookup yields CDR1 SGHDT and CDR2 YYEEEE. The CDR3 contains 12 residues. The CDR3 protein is CASSLTGGPQHF. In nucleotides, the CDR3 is TGTGCCAGCAGCTTGACAGGGGGCCCCCAGCATTTT.

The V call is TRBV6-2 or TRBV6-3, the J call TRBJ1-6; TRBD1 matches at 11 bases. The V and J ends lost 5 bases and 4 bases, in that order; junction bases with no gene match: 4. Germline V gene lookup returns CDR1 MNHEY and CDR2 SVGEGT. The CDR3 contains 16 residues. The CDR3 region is CASSTGDRGYNSPLHF. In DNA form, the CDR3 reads TGTGCCAGCAGTACGGGGGACAGGGGGTATAATTCACCCCTCCACTTT.

CDR3 amino acids: CASSLGTALNTEAFF. The CDR3 DNA reads as TGTGCCAGCAGCCTTGGGACAGCCTTGAACACTGAAGCTTTCTTT. The V call is TRBV3-1 (or the pseudogene TRBV3-2), the J call TRBJ1-1; 7 bases fit TRBD1. Germline V gene sequence: CDR1 LGHDT, CDR2 YNNKEL (reference sequence). V was pared by 4 bases and J by 0 bases, with 5 bases of the junction left unmatched. The CDR3 contains 15 residues.

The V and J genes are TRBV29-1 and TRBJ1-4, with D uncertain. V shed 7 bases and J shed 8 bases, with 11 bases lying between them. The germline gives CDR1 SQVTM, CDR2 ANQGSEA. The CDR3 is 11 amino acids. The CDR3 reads CSGILGEKLFF. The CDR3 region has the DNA TGCAGCGGGATTCTCGGCGAAAAACTGTTTTTT.

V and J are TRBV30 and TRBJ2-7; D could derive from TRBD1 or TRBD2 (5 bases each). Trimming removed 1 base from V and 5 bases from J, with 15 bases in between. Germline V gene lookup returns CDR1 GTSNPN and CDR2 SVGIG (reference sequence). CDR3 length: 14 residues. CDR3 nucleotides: TGTGCCTGGAGTGCGGGGCAGGCCGTGAACGAGCAGTACTTC. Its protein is CAWSAGQAVNEQYF.

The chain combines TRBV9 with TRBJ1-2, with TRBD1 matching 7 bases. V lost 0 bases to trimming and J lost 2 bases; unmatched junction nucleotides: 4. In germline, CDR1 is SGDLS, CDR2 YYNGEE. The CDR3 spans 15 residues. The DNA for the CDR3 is TGTGCCAGCAGCGTAGAGGGACAGCTGAACTATGGCTACACCTTC. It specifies CASSVEGQLNYGYTF.

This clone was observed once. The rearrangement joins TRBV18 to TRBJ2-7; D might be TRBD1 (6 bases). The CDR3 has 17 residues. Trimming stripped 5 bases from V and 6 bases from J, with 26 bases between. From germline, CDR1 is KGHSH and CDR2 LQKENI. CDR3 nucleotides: TGTGCCAGCTCAAAGACAGGAGACAGCTTTGATGATTCCGAGCAGTACTTC. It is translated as CASSKTGDSFDDSEQYF.

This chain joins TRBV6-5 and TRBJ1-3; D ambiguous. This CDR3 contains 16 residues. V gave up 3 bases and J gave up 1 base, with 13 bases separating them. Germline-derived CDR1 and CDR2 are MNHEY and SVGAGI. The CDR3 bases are TGTGCCAGCAGTTATTCGGGCCGGGGTTCTGGAAACACCATATATTTT. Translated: CASSYSGRGSGNTIYF.

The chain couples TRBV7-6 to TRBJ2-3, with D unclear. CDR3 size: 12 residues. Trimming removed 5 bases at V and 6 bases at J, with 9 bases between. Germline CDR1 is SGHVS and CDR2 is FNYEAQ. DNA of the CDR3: TGTGCCAGCAGCCCGCGGCGGGATACGCAGTATTTT. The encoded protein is CASSPRRDTQYF.

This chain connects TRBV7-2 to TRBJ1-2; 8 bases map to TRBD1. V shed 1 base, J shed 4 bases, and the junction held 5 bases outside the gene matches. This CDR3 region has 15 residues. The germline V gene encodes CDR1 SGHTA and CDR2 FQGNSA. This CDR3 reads CASSLETGVGYGYTF. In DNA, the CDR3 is TGTGCCAGCAGCTTAGAGACAGGGGTGGGCTATGGCTACACCTTC. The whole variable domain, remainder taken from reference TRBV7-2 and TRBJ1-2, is GAGVSQSPSNKVTEKGKDVELRCDPISGHTALYWYRQSLGQGLEFLIYFQGNSAPDKSGLPSDRFSAERTGGSVSTLTIQRTQQEDSAVYLCASSLETGVGYGYTFGSGTRLTVV.

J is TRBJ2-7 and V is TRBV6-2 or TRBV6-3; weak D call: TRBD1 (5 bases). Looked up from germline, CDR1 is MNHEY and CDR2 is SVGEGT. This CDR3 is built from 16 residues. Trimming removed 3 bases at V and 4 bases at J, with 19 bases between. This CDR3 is CASSYTRTQIIYEQYF. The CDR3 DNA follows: TGTGCCAGCAGTTATACCAGGACACAAATTATTTACGAGCAGTACTTC.

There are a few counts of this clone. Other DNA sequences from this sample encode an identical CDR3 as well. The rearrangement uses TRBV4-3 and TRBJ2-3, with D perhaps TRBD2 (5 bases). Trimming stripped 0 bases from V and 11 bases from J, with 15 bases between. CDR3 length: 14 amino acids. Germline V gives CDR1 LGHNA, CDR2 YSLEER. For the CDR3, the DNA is TGCGCCAGCAGCCAAGATATTAGGGCTGGGAGGCAGTATTTT. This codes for CASSQDIRAGRQYF.

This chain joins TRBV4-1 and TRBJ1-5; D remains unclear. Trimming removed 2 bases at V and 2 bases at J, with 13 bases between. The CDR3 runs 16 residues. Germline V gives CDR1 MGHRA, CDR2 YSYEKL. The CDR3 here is CASSQMAGSGNQPQHF. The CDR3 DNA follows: TGCGCCAGCAGCCAAATGGCCGGGAGCGGCAATCAGCCCCAGCATTTT.

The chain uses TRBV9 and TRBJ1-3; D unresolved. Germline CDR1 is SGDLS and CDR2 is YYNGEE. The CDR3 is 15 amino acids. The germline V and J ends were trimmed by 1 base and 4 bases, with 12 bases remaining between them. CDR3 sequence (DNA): TGTGCCAGCAGCGTATCTACCACCGAAGGAAACACCATATATTTT. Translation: CASSVSTTEGNTIYF. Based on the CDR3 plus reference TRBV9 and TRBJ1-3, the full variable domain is DSGVTQTPKHLITATGQRVTLRCSPRSGDLSVYWYQQSLDQGLQFLIQYYNGEERAKGNILERFSAQQFPDLHSELNLSSLELGDSALYFCASSVSTTEGNTIYFGEGSWLTVV.

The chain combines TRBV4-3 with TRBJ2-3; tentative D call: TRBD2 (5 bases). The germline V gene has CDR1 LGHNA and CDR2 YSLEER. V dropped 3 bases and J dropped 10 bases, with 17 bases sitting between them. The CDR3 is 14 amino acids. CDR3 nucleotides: TGCGCCAGCAGCCATAGACCCCGGACGGAGGCGCAGTATTTT. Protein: CASSHRPRTEAQYF.

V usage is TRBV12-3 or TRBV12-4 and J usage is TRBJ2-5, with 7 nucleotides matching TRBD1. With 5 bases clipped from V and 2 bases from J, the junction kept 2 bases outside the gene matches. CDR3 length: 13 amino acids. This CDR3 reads CASSGTAQETQYF. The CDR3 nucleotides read TGTGCCAGCAGTGGGACAGCACAAGAGACCCAGTACTTC.

CDR3 sequence (DNA): TGTGCCAGCAGGAAACAGGGACAGGCCTATGGCTACACCTTC. Encoded protein: CASRKQGQAYGYTF. V and J are TRBV7-2 and TRBJ1-2; TRBD1 matches 8 bases. With 6 bases clipped from V and 4 bases from J, the junction kept 7 bases outside the gene matches. Germline lookup yields CDR1 SGHTA and CDR2 FQGNSA. The CDR3 is 14 amino acids. Full variable domain (outside the CDR3, taken from reference TRBV7-2 and TRBJ1-2): GAGVSQSPSNKVTEKGKDVELRCDPISGHTALYWYRQSLGQGLEFLIYFQGNSAPDKSGLPSDRFSAERTGGSVSTLTIQRTQQEDSAVYLCASRKQGQAYGYTFGSGTRLTVV.